This T cell receptor (beta chain) emerged from a study of siplizumab effects on memory and regulatory T cells. Germline values: CDR1 SEHNR, CDR2 FQNEAQ (reference sequence). This CDR3 comprises 14 residues. V gave up 5 bases and J gave up 2 bases, with 12 bases separating them. Remarks on this clone: Its antigen is unidentified.

Assay used: immunoSEQ multiplex PCR; TCRdb lists only in-frame clones, some missing. The data show approximately 110,000 clones, with about 93% seen just once and approximately 0.32% held by the top ten. Broader study findings: Treg origin accounted for an average of around 69% of mappable alloreactive CD4+ clones with siplizumab and under 30% in controls. Proof of suppressive function in proliferating Tregs from siplizumab cultures was not established. Alloreactive sequences traceable to unstimulated CD4+ memory cells were significantly reduced by siplizumab.

The V gene is TRBV7-9, the J gene TRBJ2-5, with D unclear. The sequenced sample was CD4+ T cells sorted from blood. The sequence was obtained from a human donor in good health. In DNA, the CDR3 is TGTGCCAGCAGCCCCAGTAGTGGACAAGAGACCCAGTACTTC. Amino acid sequence: CASSPSSGQETQYF.